This TCR beta chain was retrieved from a study of CD8+CD57+ T cells in acquired aplastic anemia. This CDR3 contains 13 residues. Trimming took off 5 bases at V and 3 bases at J, with 11 bases between the two ends. CDR1 LNHNV and CDR2 YYDKDF come from the germline V gene (reference sequence). Genomic DNA constituted the template upon which TCR beta VDJ and CDR3 profiling was performed. Via MiXCR, TCRdb re-called the reads, giving one row per CDR3 protein. In the table there are 60,000 or so distinct CDR3 sequences, around 55% of which are singletons. This TCR was sampled from a human donor in good health, serving as a control. The chain has TRBV15 and TRBJ2-7; D possibly matches TRBD1 or TRBD2 (5 bases each). The sequencing input was sorted CD4+, CD8+, or CD8+CD57+ T cells (not recorded which) from PBMCs. The CDR3 reads CATSGDGFYEQYF. The CDR3 DNA follows: TGTGCCACCAGCGGGGACGGCTTCTACGAGCAGTACTTC.